This T cell receptor beta chain was found in a study of blood T cell repertoires in COVID-19. Across the whole study: The United States, Italy and Spain supplied acute and convalescent COVID-19 samples. T cells, B-cell-depleted T cells, or PBMCs provided the cDNA or gDNA that served as material.

Methods used by the authors: The assay estimated nucleated cells by amplifying reference gene primers. The repertoire was sequenced with immunoSEQ multiplex PCR; TCRdb's copy has only in-frame clones and lacks some. V, J and clone size derive from that table, while D and trimming were established from the DNA sequence. The table lists 170,000 or so clones, 89% of them singletons. J was trimmed by 0 bases and V by 5 bases; bases with no gene match: 6. Germline V lookup: CDR1 MDHEN, CDR2 SYDVKM. This CDR3 is built from 16 residues. Sequenced sample: peripheral blood. The sequence derives from a young man who had recovered from COVID-19. The chain uses TRBV28 and TRBJ2-1; 8 nucleotides match TRBD2. The CDR3 spells CASSLPGLGSYNEQFF. The DNA for the CDR3 is TGTGCCAGCAGTCTGCCGGGACTAGGCTCCTACAATGAGCAGTTCTTC.